The 5 T cell receptor beta chains in this list originate from one sample, sequenced in a study of lymphopenia after photon versus proton radiotherapy (dated by TCRdb to the late 2010s). Library prep was done by the immunoSEQ multiplex PCR assay. TCRdb holds this immuneACCESS table with in-frame rearrangements only. Some clones are missing; in checked studies, unresolved V genes explain under half, and the rest has no known cause. The sample records 65,000 to 70,000 clones, roughly 88% of which are singletons. Of the sample, approximately 2.6% is held by the ten largest clones. The sequences come from peripheral blood, collected from a patient treated with photon-based radiotherapy. The receptors shown here come from a woman in her 70s with pancreatic cancer.

The rearrangement uses TRBV6-5 and TRBJ2-1; D might be TRBD2 (6 bases). The CDR3 runs to 12 residues. Trimming stripped 1 base from V and 9 bases from J, with 7 bases between. The germline V gene encodes CDR1 MNHEY and CDR2 SVGAGI. The CDR3 here is CASSYWGGEQFF. Written as DNA, the CDR3 is TGTGCCAGCAGTTACTGGGGAGGTGAGCAGTTCTTC.

V gene TRBV15 combines with J gene TRBJ2-3; D might be TRBD1 or TRBD2, each matching 6 bases. Trimming removed 1 base at V and 8 bases at J, with 13 bases between. This CDR3 comprises 14 residues. Germline V gene lookup returns CDR1 LNHNV and CDR2 YYDKDF (reference sequence). The chain's CDR3 is CATSRVGGGGTQYF. CDR3 nucleotides: TGTGCCACCAGCAGAGTAGGTGGAGGGGGTACGCAGTATTTT.

This clone was picked up one time. The rearrangement joins TRBV10-3 to TRBJ2-3, with 9 bases lining up with TRBD2. The length of the CDR3 is 14 residues. J lost 6 bases, V lost 8 bases, and 9 bases had no gene match. Germline CDR1 reads ENHRY; CDR2 reads SYGVKD. The CDR3 reads CAIRGGRARDTQYF. CDR3 nucleotides: TGTGCCATCCGGGGCGGGAGGGCCAGGGATACGCAGTATTTT.

The table lists this clone with a count of one. CDR3: CASSDPVAGEIETQYF. As DNA, the CDR3 is TGCGCCAGCAGCGATCCGGTAGCGGGAGAGATCGAGACCCAGTACTTC. The chain recombines TRBV5-1 with TRBJ2-5, with 9 bases aligning to TRBD2. This CDR3 comprises 16 residues. Trimming took 4 bases from V and 5 from J; bases not matched to a gene: 12. Germline V lookup: CDR1 SGHRS, CDR2 YFSETQ.

This clone has only one observation. This rearrangement joins TRBV5-1 to TRBJ1-4; D gene uncertain. The V end lost 4 bases, the J end lost 8 bases, and 12 bases lay between the germline ends. The CDR3 sequence is 13 residues long. Germline V gene lookup returns CDR1 SGHRS and CDR2 YFSETQ. The CDR3 protein is CASSTTKREKLFF. The CDR3 DNA reads as TGCGCCAGCAGCACTACCAAGCGGGAAAAACTGTTTTTT.